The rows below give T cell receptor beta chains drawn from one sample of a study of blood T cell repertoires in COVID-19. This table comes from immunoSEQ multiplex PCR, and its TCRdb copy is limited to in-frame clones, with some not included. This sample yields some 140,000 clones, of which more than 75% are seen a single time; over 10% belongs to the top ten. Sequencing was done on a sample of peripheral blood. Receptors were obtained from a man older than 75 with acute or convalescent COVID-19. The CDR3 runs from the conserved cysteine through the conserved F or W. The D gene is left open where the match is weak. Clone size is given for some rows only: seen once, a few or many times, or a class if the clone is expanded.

cdr3_aa: CASSQEEGAGNTIYF
cdr3_nt: TGTGCCAGCAGCCAAGAGGAAGGGGCTGGAAACACCATATATTTT
clone_size: NA
v_call: TRBV4-2
j_call: TRBJ1-3
d_call: NA

cdr3_aa: CASSFNPAGTTNEKLFF
cdr3_nt: TGTGCCAGCAGCTTTAATCCCGCAGGGACAACTAATGAAAAACTGTTTTTT
clone_size: NA
v_call: TRBV7-2
j_call: TRBJ1-4
d_call: NA

cdr3_aa: CASRPQTDLNTEAFF
cdr3_nt: TGTGCCAGCAGACCACAGACAGATTTGAACACTGAAGCTTTCTTT
clone_size: NA
v_call: TRBV6-6
j_call: TRBJ1-1
d_call: NA

cdr3_aa: CTSARGDNNEQFF
cdr3_nt: TGCACCTCCGCCCGAGGAGATAACAATGAGCAGTTCTTC
clone_size: NA
v_call: TRBV29-1
j_call: TRBJ2-1
d_call: NA

cdr3_aa: CASSSTGGGGNEKLFF
cdr3_nt: TGTGCCAGCAGCTCAACAGGGGGTGGTGGAAATGAAAAACTGTTTTTT
clone_size: few
v_call: TRBV7-9
j_call: TRBJ1-4
d_call: TRBD1

cdr3_aa: CASSRGNQPQHF
cdr3_nt: TGTGCCAGCAGCCGGGGCAATCAGCCCCAGCATTTT
clone_size: few
v_call: TRBV9
j_call: TRBJ1-5
d_call: NA

cdr3_aa: CASSLQGTGGNEQFF
cdr3_nt: TGCGCCAGCAGCTTGCAGGGGACAGGAGGGAATGAGCAGTTCTTC
clone_size: NA
v_call: TRBV5-1
j_call: TRBJ2-1
d_call: TRBD1

cdr3_aa: CASSLSADNEQFF
cdr3_nt: TGTGCCAGCAGTTTAAGCGCAGACAATGAGCAGTTCTTC
clone_size: NA
v_call: TRBV12-3/TRBV12-4
j_call: TRBJ2-1
d_call: NA

cdr3_aa: CSATGASEAFF
cdr3_nt: TGCAGTGCTACAGGGGCGAGTGAAGCTTTCTTT
clone_size: NA
v_call: TRBV20-1
j_call: TRBJ1-1
d_call: NA

cdr3_aa: CASSLGLNTGELFF
cdr3_nt: TGTGCCAGCAGCCTCGGACTCAACACCGGGGAGCTGTTTTTT
clone_size: NA
v_call: TRBV7-2
j_call: TRBJ2-2
d_call: NA

cdr3_aa: CASSPRDYGYTF
cdr3_nt: TGTGCCAGCAGTCCACGGGACTATGGCTACACCTTC
clone_size: NA
v_call: TRBV28
j_call: TRBJ1-2
d_call: NA

cdr3_aa: CASALGTSYEQYF
cdr3_nt: TGCGCCAGCGCCCTTGGCACCTCCTACGAGCAGTACTTC
clone_size: NA
v_call: TRBV5-1
j_call: TRBJ2-7
d_call: NA

cdr3_aa: CASSPSGGYTQYF
cdr3_nt: TGTGCCAGCAGCCCTAGCGGGGGCTATACGCAGTATTTT
clone_size: NA
v_call: TRBV5-4
j_call: TRBJ2-3
d_call: TRBD2

cdr3_aa: CASRHRDRGAEAFF
cdr3_nt: TGTGCCAGTAGACACCGGGACAGGGGCGCTGAAGCTTTCTTT
clone_size: few
v_call: TRBV19
j_call: TRBJ1-1
d_call: TRBD1

cdr3_aa: CASSVQINEKLFF
cdr3_nt: TGCGCCAGCAGCGTGCAGATAAATGAAAAACTGTTTTTT
clone_size: few
v_call: TRBV5-1
j_call: TRBJ1-4
d_call: NA

cdr3_aa: CASSLALWSEAFF
cdr3_nt: TGTGCCAGCAGTTTGGCCCTCTGGAGTGAAGCTTTCTTT
clone_size: NA
v_call: TRBV12-3/TRBV12-4
j_call: TRBJ1-1
d_call: NA

cdr3_aa: CASSSRQGGNTEAFF
cdr3_nt: TGTGCCAGCAGTTCTCGACAGGGGGGGAACACTGAAGCTTTCTTT
clone_size: NA
v_call: TRBV27
j_call: TRBJ1-1
d_call: TRBD1

cdr3_aa: CASSLEGRGLYEQYF
cdr3_nt: TGTGCCAGCAGCTTAGAGGGCAGGGGGCTCTACGAGCAGTACTTC
clone_size: NA
v_call: TRBV7-2
j_call: TRBJ2-7
d_call: TRBD1

cdr3_aa: CATSGPGQGSYEQYF
cdr3_nt: TGTGCCACCAGTGGTCCGGGACAGGGTTCCTACGAGCAGTACTTC
clone_size: NA
v_call: TRBV24-1
j_call: TRBJ2-7
d_call: TRBD1

cdr3_aa: CASSPIPAGGVTKNIQYF
cdr3_nt: TGTGCCAGCTCACCAATCCCTGCAGGGGGAGTGACCAAAAACATTCAGTACTTC
clone_size: NA
v_call: TRBV18
j_call: TRBJ2-4
d_call: TRBD1

cdr3_aa: CASSSGRGALGANEQFF
cdr3_nt: TGTGCCAGCAGCTCCGGGCGGGGGGCGCTGGGGGCCAATGAGCAGTTCTTC
clone_size: NA
v_call: TRBV7-2
j_call: TRBJ2-1
d_call: TRBD2

cdr3_aa: CASSLGGGGYTF
cdr3_nt: TGTGCCAGCAGCTTGGGAGGAGGAGGCTACACCTTC
clone_size: NA
v_call: TRBV5-5
j_call: TRBJ1-2
d_call: NA

cdr3_aa: CASSQGSTDTQYF
cdr3_nt: TGCGCCAGCAGCCAGGGCAGCACAGATACGCAGTATTTT
clone_size: NA
v_call: TRBV4-3
j_call: TRBJ2-3
d_call: NA

cdr3_aa: CASRESSYNSPLHF
cdr3_nt: TGTGCCAGCAGGGAGAGCTCCTATAATTCACCCCTCCACTTT
clone_size: few
v_call: TRBV2
j_call: TRBJ1-6
d_call: NA

cdr3_aa: CASSFTYGSNQPQHF
cdr3_nt: TGTGCCAGCAGCTTCACTTACGGGAGCAATCAGCCCCAGCATTTT
clone_size: NA
v_call: TRBV7-2
j_call: TRBJ1-5
d_call: NA

cdr3_aa: CASSLVAENTEAFF
cdr3_nt: TGTGCCAGCAGCTTAGTAGCGGAGAACACTGAAGCTTTCTTT
clone_size: few
v_call: TRBV7-8
j_call: TRBJ1-1
d_call: NA

cdr3_aa: CASSVRGSGDTQYF
cdr3_nt: TGTGCCAGCAGTGTCCGGGGGTCCGGTGATACGCAGTATTTT
clone_size: few
v_call: TRBV2
j_call: TRBJ2-3
d_call: NA

cdr3_aa: CASSLTGTGANEQYF
cdr3_nt: TGTGCCAGCAGCTTAACCGGGACAGGGGCCAACGAGCAGTACTTC
clone_size: NA
v_call: TRBV7-9
j_call: TRBJ2-7
d_call: TRBD1

cdr3_aa: CASSQEQGYEQFF
cdr3_nt: TGCGCCAGCAGCCAAGAACAGGGTTATGAGCAGTTCTTC
clone_size: NA
v_call: TRBV4-3
j_call: TRBJ2-1
d_call: NA

cdr3_aa: CATSRGYEQYF
cdr3_nt: TGTGCCACCAGCAGGGGCTACGAGCAGTACTTC
clone_size: NA
v_call: TRBV24-1
j_call: TRBJ2-7
d_call: NA

cdr3_aa: CASSREGRPYYGYTF
cdr3_nt: TGTGCCAGTAGTAGGGAGGGACGCCCTTACTATGGCTACACCTTC
clone_size: NA
v_call: TRBV19
j_call: TRBJ1-2
d_call: NA

cdr3_aa: CAISAFEDSLETQYF
cdr3_nt: TGTGCCATCAGTGCTTTCGAGGACAGTCTAGAGACCCAGTACTTC
clone_size: NA
v_call: TRBV10-3
j_call: TRBJ2-5
d_call: NA

cdr3_aa: CASSSPGRGSTDTQYF
cdr3_nt: TGTGCCAGCAGTTCCCCTGGGCGGGGGAGCACAGATACGCAGTATTTT
clone_size: NA
v_call: TRBV27
j_call: TRBJ2-3
d_call: TRBD2

cdr3_aa: CASSQVYQEQYF
cdr3_nt: TGTGCCAGCAGCCAAGTGTACCAGGAGCAGTACTTC
clone_size: NA
v_call: TRBV14
j_call: TRBJ2-7
d_call: NA

cdr3_aa: CARSPDSEGYYGYTF
cdr3_nt: TGTGCCAGATCGCCGGACAGCGAAGGATACTATGGCTACACCTTC
clone_size: once
v_call: TRBV2
j_call: TRBJ1-2
d_call: NA